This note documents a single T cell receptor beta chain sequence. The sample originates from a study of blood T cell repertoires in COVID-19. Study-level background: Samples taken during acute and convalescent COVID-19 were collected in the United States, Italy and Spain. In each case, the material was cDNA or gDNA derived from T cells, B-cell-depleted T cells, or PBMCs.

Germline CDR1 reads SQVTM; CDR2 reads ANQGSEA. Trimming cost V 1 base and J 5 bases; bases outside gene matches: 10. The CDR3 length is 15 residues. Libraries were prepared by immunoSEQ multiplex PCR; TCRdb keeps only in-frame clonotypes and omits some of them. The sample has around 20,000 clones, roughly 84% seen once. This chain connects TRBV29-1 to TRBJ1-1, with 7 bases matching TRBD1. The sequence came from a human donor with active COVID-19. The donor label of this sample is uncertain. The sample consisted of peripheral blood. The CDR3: CSVEAQGGSYTEAFF. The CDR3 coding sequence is TGCAGCGTTGAAGCCCAAGGGGGCTCGTATACTGAAGCTTTCTTT. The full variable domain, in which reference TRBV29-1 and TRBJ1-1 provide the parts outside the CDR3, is SAVISQKPSRDICQRGTSLTIQCQVDSQVTMMFWYRQQPGQSLTLIATANQGSEATYESGFVIDKFPISRPNLTFSTLTVSNMSPEDSSIYLCSVEAQGGSYTEAFFGQGTRLTVV.